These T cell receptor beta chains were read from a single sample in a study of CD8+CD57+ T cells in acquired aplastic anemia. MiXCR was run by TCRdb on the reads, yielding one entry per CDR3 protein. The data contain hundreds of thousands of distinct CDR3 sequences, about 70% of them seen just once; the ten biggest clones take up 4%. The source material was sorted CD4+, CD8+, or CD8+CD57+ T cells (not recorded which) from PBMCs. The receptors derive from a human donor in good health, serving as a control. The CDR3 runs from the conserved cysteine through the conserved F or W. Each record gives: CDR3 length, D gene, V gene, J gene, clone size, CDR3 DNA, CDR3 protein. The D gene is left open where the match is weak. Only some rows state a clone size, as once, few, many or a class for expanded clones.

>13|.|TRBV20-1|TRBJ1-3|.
TGCAGTGCTATCAACACTTCTGGAATCACCATATATTTT
CSAINTSGITIYF
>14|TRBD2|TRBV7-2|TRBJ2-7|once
TGTGCCAGCAGCCTCGGGACTAGCGGAGCGAAGCAGTACTTC
CASSLGTSGAKQYF
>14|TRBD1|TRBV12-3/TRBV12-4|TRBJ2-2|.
TGTGCCAGCAGTTTTCAGGGGGTGGCCGGGGAGCTGTTTTTT
CASSFQGVAGELFF
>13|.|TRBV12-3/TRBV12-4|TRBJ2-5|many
TGTGCCAGCGGCGCGACAGGGAGGGAGACCCAGTACTTC
CASGATGRETQYF
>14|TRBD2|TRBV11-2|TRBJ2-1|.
TGTGCCAGCAGCATACTAGCGGGAGTGTATGAGCAGTTCTTC
CASSILAGVYEQFF
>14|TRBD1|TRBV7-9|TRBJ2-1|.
TGTGCCAGCAGCTTGGGGATCAGGGGGAGTGCGGAGACCTTC
CASSLGIRGSAETF
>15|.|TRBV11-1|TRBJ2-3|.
TGTGCCAGCAGCGCCATGGAACACTACACAGATACGCAGTATTTT
CASSAMEHYTDTQYF
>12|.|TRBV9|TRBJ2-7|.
TGTGCCAGCAGCTTAGGTCTATATGGGCAGTACTTC
CASSLGLYGQYF
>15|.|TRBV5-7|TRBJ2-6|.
TGTGCCAGCAGCGTAGCAGGAACCGGGGCCAACGTCCTGACTTTC
CASSVAGTGANVLTF
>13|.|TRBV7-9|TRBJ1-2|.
TGTGCCAGCAGCTTGCGTCAGTTTGGAGGCTACATATTC
CASSLRQFGGYIF
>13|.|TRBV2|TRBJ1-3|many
TGTGCCAGCAGTCCCCCGACTGGAAACACCATATATTTT
CASSPPTGNTIYF
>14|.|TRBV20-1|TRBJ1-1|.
TGCAGTGCTTATTCTAGCACAGGTACGCCTGAAGCTTTCTTT
CSAYSSTGTPEAFF
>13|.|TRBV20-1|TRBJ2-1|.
TGCAGCGCTAGACCCCCCCATTTAGACAAGCAGTTCTTC
CSARPPHLDKQFF
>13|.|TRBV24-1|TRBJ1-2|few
TGTGCCACCAGTGATTTGAGCGGGAATGGCTACACCTTC
CATSDLSGNGYTF
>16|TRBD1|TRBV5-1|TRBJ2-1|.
TGCGCCAGCAGCTGGGGACAGAGCTATAACTACAATGAGCAGTTCTTC
CASSWGQSYNYNEQFF
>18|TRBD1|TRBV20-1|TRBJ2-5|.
TGCAGTGCAACAGGGGGCTTTGGCACCGGCCTCCTCCAAGAGACCCAGTACTTC
CSATGGFGTGLLQETQYF
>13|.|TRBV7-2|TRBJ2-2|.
TGTGCCAGCATACACAGTTTAAACACCAAAGCTGCCTTT
CASIHSLNTKAAF
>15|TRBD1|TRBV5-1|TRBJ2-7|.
TGCGCCAGCAGTACAGCAGGACAGGGGTCCTACGAGCAGCACTTC
CASSTAGQGSYEQHF
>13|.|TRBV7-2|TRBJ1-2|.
TGTGCCAGCAGCTTAATAGAGGGACGGGGCTACACCTTC
CASSLIEGRGYTF
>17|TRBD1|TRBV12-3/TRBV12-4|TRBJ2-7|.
TGTGCCAGCAGCCCCGGCGGTCTACGGACAGGGCGCTACGAGCAGTACTTC
CASSPGGLRTGRYEQYF
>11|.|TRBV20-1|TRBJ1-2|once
TGCAGTGCTAGACCGGAGGTCAGAGACACCTTC
CSARPEVRDTF
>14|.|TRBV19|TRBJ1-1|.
TGTGCCAGTAGTATAAAGGCCGCCGTCACTGAAGCTTTCTTT
CASSIKAAVTEAFF
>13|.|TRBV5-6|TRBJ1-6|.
TGTGCCAGCAGCTTGGGTAGCGCTGAGGTCCTCCACTTT
CASSLGSAEVLHF
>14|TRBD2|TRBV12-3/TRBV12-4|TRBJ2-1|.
TGTGCCAGCTGGCGGGGGACGGCGAACTATGAGCAGTTCTTC
CASWRGTANYEQFF
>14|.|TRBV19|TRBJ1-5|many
TGTGCCAGCGCCGAAAGGACGGCAAATCAGCCCCAGCATTTT
CASAERTANQPQHF
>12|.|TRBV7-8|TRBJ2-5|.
TGTGCCAGCAGACTCGAAACGGGGACCCAGTACTTC
CASRLETGTQYF
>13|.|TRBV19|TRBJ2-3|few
TGTGCCAGTAGTGCGGGACAGACAGATACGCAGTATTTT
CASSAGQTDTQYF
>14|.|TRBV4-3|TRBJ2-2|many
TGCGCCAGCAGCCAAGAGAGGAACACCGGGGAGCTGTTTTTT
CASSQERNTGELFF
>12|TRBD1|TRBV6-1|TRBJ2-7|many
TGTGCCAGCAGCCCCCCGGGACAGGGGCTGTACTTC
CASSPPGQGLYF
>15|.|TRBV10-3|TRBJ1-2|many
TGTGCCAGCCGATTGCACCCACAGGCCAACTATGGCTACACCTTC
CASRLHPQANYGYTF
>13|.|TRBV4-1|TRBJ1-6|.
TGCGCCAGCAGCCACGGGGAGGATTCACCCCTCCACTTT
CASSHGEDSPLHF
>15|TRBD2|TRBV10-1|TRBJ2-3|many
TGCGCCAGCAGTGAAACTAGCGGGGGGGAAGATACGCAGTATTTT
CASSETSGGEDTQYF
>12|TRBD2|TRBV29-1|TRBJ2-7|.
TGCGGCAGCGGAGCGGGGGCGGATGGCTACAACTTC
CGSGAGADGYNF
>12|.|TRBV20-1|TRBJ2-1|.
TGCAGTGCCAATTCAGGGGACGGCTATGAGTTCTTC
CSANSGDGYEFF
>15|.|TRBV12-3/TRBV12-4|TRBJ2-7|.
TGTGCCAGCAGTTTGAGACGGACCGGAGAGTACGAGCAGTACTTC
CASSLRRTGEYEQYF
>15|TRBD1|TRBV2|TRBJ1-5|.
TGTGCCAGCAGTAGCGGACAGGGGGCGCGTCAGCCCCAGCATTTT
CASSSGQGARQPQHF
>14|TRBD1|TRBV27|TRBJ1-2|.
TGTGCCAGCAGCCCACAGGGGCCCGACTATGGCTACACCTTC
CASSPQGPDYGYTF
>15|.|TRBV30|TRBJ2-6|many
TGTGCCTGGAGTAAACGAAGAACTGGGGCCAACGTCCTGACTTTC
CAWSKRRTGANVLTF
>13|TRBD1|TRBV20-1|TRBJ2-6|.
TGCAGTGCTACCACGACAGGGGCCATGATCCTGACTTTC
CSATTTGAMILTF
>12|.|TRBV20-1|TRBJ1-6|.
TGCAGTGCTAGAAGCTTGGCGGATACGCTCCACTTT
CSARSLADTLHF
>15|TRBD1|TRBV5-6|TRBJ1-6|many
TGTGCCAGCAGCTTGCAGCCAGGGGGGAATTCACCCCTCCACTTT
CASSLQPGGNSPLHF
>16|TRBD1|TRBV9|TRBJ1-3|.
TGTGCCAGCAGCGTATGGGACAGGGGCCTGAAAAACACCATATATTTT
CASSVWDRGLKNTIYF
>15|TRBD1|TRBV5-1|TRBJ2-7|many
TGCGCCAGCAGCTTGATGAACAGGGGAACGAACGAGCAGTACTTC
CASSLMNRGTNEQYF
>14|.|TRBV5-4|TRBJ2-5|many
TGTGCCAGCAGCTTTCAGGGTTGGCAAGAGACCCAGTACTTC
CASSFQGWQETQYF
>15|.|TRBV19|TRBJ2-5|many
TGTGCCAGTAGTATAGGGACACCGGATTGGGAGACCCAGTACTTC
CASSIGTPDWETQYF
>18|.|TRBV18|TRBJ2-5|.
TGTGCCAGCTCACCATTCTCCCGGGGGGCCAGGAGCCAAGAGACCCAGTACTTC
CASSPFSRGARSQETQYF
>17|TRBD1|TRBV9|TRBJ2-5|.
TGTGCCAGCAGCTACCGGGACAGGGGGCGCGTCGGTGAGACCCAGTACTTC
CASSYRDRGRVGETQYF
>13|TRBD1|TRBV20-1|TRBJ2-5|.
TGCAGTGCCCCTCGCCAGGGGGCCTACACCCAGTACTTC
CSAPRQGAYTQYF
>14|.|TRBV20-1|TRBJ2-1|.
TGCAGTGCAACCGGGACCCAAGTCTACAATGAGCAGTTCTTC
CSATGTQVYNEQFF
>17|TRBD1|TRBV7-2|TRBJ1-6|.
TGTGCCAGCAGCGGTAGGACAGGGGGCCCATCCAGCTCCCCCCTCCACTTT
CASSGRTGGPSSSPLHF
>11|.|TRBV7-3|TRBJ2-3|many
TGTGCCAGCAGCTTAGGTGGGGCGCAGTATTTT
CASSLGGAQYF
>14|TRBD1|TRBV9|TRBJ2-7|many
TGTGCCAGCAGCGCCGGGACAGGGGTCTACGAGCAGTACTTC
CASSAGTGVYEQYF
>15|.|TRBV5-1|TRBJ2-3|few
TGCGCCAGCAGCTTGGCAGGGGATAGGGCAGATACGCAGTATTTT
CASSLAGDRADTQYF